What follows are 26 T cell receptor beta chains derived from one specimen sequenced in a study of T-cell reconstitution after alpha-beta-depleted transplantation in children. Unique molecular identifiers were incorporated during preparation of the TCRbeta library. TCRdb passed the PCR reads through MiXCR, listing each CDR3 protein once. Of about 500,000 distinct CDR3 sequences listed, 32% were seen once; the top ten hold less than 2.5%. The input for sequencing was PBMCs from the stem cell graft donor, taken from the stem cell graft. These receptor sequences come from a human donor who donated a stem cell graft to a child with aplastic anemia.

The chain uses TRBV7-3 and TRBJ2-2, with D perhaps assigned TRBD1 or TRBD2 (5 bases each). Germline assignment: CDR1 SGHTA and CDR2 FQGTGA. This CDR3 region has 14 residues. The V end was cut by 8 bases, the J end by 5 bases, with 15 bases between. The CDR3 region has the DNA TGTGCCAGCGGCCCGGGACCTACAACCGGGGAGCTGTTTTTT. The encoded protein is CASGPGPTTGELFF.

V usage is TRBV29-1 and J usage is TRBJ1-1; the D gene is possibly TRBD1 (6 bases). Deletions cut 5 bases from V and 3 bases from J, with 19 bases between. Germline assignment: CDR1 SQVTM and CDR2 ANQGSEA. This CDR3 region has 15 residues. CDR3 in DNA: TGCAGCGTTTCCGGGGGCCGGGGGTTCGACACTGAAGCTTTCTTT. Protein sequence: CSVSGGRGFDTEAFF.

The V and J genes are TRBV11-2 and TRBJ2-3; 14 bases fit TRBD2. Germline trimming cut 6 bases from V and 1 base from J; bases unmatched to any gene: 18. Germline V lookup: CDR1 SGHAT, CDR2 FQNNGV. CDR3 length: 21 amino acids. The DNA for the CDR3 is TGTGCCAGCAGAACCCACCCCGGACTAGCGGGAGGACCGGGGGGCACAGATACGCAGTATTTT. Amino acid sequence: CASRTHPGLAGGPGGTDTQYF.

The chain carries TRBV4-2 and TRBJ1-2; D perhaps matches TRBD1 (6 bases). Deletions cut 6 bases from V and 1 base from J, with 12 bases between. Germline V CDR1 and CDR2: LGHNA, YNFKEQ. CDR3 length: 14 residues. This CDR3 reads CASRPRTVNYGYTF. As DNA, the CDR3 is TGTGCCAGCAGACCCCGGACAGTTAACTATGGCTACACCTTC.

The genes are TRBV11-2 and TRBJ1-2; TRBD1 matches at 11 bases. The CDR3 has 18 amino acids. The germline gives CDR1 SGHAT, CDR2 FQNNGV. The V and J ends lost 3 bases and 6 bases, in that order; junction bases with no gene match: 15. CDR3 DNA: TGTGCCAGCAGCTTCCCCGGGACAGGGGGTGAAAGGTTGGATGGCTACACCTTC. This encodes CASSFPGTGGERLDGYTF.

V gene TRBV27 combines with J gene TRBJ2-7, with D perhaps matching TRBD2 (7 bases). The CDR3 sequence is 17 residues long. Germline V gene data show CDR1 as MNHEY and CDR2 as SMNVEV (reference sequence). Trimming removed 5 bases from V and 3 bases from J, with 23 bases in between. CDR3 nucleotide sequence: TGTGCCAGCAGTCCCCTGACGGGGGGCCCCCCGATCTACGAGCAGTACTTC. Translation: CASSPLTGGPPIYEQYF.

As concerns this clonotype: Because the CDR3's place on the DNA is in doubt, the DNA is left out and the CDR3 is given as listed by TCRdb. V and J are TRBV27 and TRBJ2-1; the tabulated D call, TRBD1, remains unverified against the DNA. The CDR3 has 14 amino acids, counting both end residues. The germline CDR1 and CDR2 sequences are MNHEY and SMNVEV (reference sequence). The chain's CDR3 is CASSSSGQWNEQFF.

This chain connects TRBV6-2 or TRBV6-3 to TRBJ2-5; unclear D gene. The CDR3 extends over 12 amino acids. V lost 6 bases and J 8 bases, leaving 13 bases between the germline ends. CDR1 and CDR2 (germline): MNHEY, SVGEGT. CDR3 coding DNA: TGTGCCAGCAGGGAGACGCTTTACACCCAGTACTTC. Translating it yields CASRETLYTQYF.

The chain recombines TRBV10-3 with TRBJ2-7; D gene uncertain. Per germline, CDR1 ENHRY and CDR2 SYGVKD. V was trimmed by 8 bases and J by 0 bases, leaving 14 bases between them. The CDR3 sequence is 14 residues long. CDR3 protein: CAISPNPSSYEQYV. CDR3 DNA sequence: TGTGCCATCTCGCCCAACCCAAGCTCCTACGAGCAGTACGTC.

The chain has TRBV12-3 or TRBV12-4 and TRBJ2-5, with D tentatively TRBD1 (6 bases). The CDR3 is made up of 16 amino acids. The V and J ends lost 5 bases and 1 base respectively, with 17 bases between them. CDR3 amino acids: CASSPGTISAQETQYF. In DNA form, the CDR3 reads TGTGCCAGCAGTCCCGGGACAATCTCTGCCCAAGAGACCCAGTACTTC.

There are many counts of this clonotype. V usage is TRBV29-1 and J usage is TRBJ2-7, with a possible D match to TRBD1 (6 bases). The CDR3 spans 15 residues. V lost 5 bases and J 2 bases, leaving 19 bases between the germline ends. Germline CDR1 reads SQVTM; CDR2 reads ANQGSEA. CDR3 in DNA: TGCAGCGTTTATTCCGGGACATCCATACCCTACGAGCAGTACTTC. It is translated as CSVYSGTSIPYEQYF.

CDR3 sequence: CASSAHGLPQYF. The CDR3, as DNA: TGTGCCAGCAGCGCCCATGGACTTCCGCAGTATTTT. This chain connects TRBV9 to TRBJ2-3; possible D gene TRBD2, 5 bases. The germline CDR1 and CDR2 sequences are SGDLS and YYNGEE. V was clipped by 3 bases and J by 10 bases, with 12 bases between them. CDR3 length: 12 amino acids.

In its sample, this clonotype was seen a few times. The gene calls are TRBV15 and TRBJ2-2; no clear D. The CDR3 length is 13 residues. The V gene lost 4 bases and the J gene lost 3 bases, with 6 bases spanning the gap. Germline V gene sequence: CDR1 LNHNV, CDR2 YYDKDF (reference sequence). As DNA, the CDR3 is TGTGCCACCAGCATACAATACACCGGGGAGCTGTTTTTT. Protein: CATSIQYTGELFF.

The CDR3: CASSRRTDSYEQYF. The CDR3 bases are TGTGCCAGCAGCCGTCGGACAGACTCCTACGAGCAGTACTTC. The chain joins TRBV3-1 to TRBJ2-7; D possibly corresponds to TRBD1 (6 bases). The CDR3 has 14 amino acids. The germline CDR1 and CDR2 sequences are LGHDT and YNNKEL (reference sequence). Trimming removed 4 bases from V and 0 bases from J, with 10 bases in between.

The J gene is TRBJ2-1, the V gene TRBV19, with 8 bases that match TRBD2. In germline, CDR1 is LNHDA, CDR2 SQIVND (reference sequence). V gave up 7 bases and J gave up 4 bases; unmatched junction bases: 6. The CDR3 extends over 14 amino acids. The CDR3 nucleotides read TGTGCCAGTACCCCGGGACTAGTTTACAATGAGCAGTTCTTC. Its protein is CASTPGLVYNEQFF.

The chain is built from TRBV20-1 and TRBJ1-1, with D unresolved. The CDR3 contains 15 residues. Deletions cut 2 bases from V and 1 base from J, with 14 bases between. The germline V gene encodes CDR1 DFQATT and CDR2 SNEGSKA (reference sequence). CDR3 nucleotides: TGCAGTGCTAGAAGCGGGGAAGGGAGGAACACTGAAGCTTTCTTT. Its protein product is CSARSGEGRNTEAFF.

The rearrangement links TRBV11-1 to TRBJ1-5; the match to TRBD1 covers 9 bases. The CDR3 totals 18 residues. Looked up from germline, CDR1 is SGHAT and CDR2 is FQDESV (reference sequence). V was pared by 5 bases and J by 1 base, with 12 bases of the junction left unmatched. The CDR3 nucleotides read TGTGCCAGCAGCATTCTCCGGACAGGGGAGGGAAGCAATCAGCCCCAGCATTTT. It encodes CASSILRTGEGSNQPQHF.

V is TRBV3-1 and J is TRBJ2-1; 11 bases fit TRBD2. V lost 0 bases to trimming and J lost 2 bases; unmatched junction nucleotides: 0. Germline V lookup: CDR1 LGHDT, CDR2 YNNKEL (reference sequence). The CDR3 runs to 16 residues. The CDR3 loop reads CASSQETSGTYNEQFF. The CDR3 DNA is TGTGCCAGCAGCCAAGAGACTAGCGGGACCTACAATGAGCAGTTCTTC.

The V call is TRBV29-1, the J call TRBJ1-2, with unresolved D. CDR3 length: 11 amino acids. Between the trimmed V and J ends, which lost 6 bases and 6 bases, there was a span of 11 bases. Germline V gene sequence: CDR1 SQVTM, CDR2 ANQGSEA. CDR3 residues: CSVRELDGYTF. CDR3 in DNA: TGCAGCGTCCGGGAACTCGATGGCTACACCTTC.

In this sample, this clonotype turned up a few times. The chain carries TRBV7-3 and TRBJ2-1, with D perhaps being TRBD1 or TRBD2 (7 bases each). Looked up from germline, CDR1 is SGHTA and CDR2 is FQGTGA. CDR3 length: 17 residues. V was trimmed by 5 bases and J by 0 bases, leaving 17 bases between them. The CDR3 sequence: CASSPAGQMSSYNEQFF. CDR3 in DNA: TGTGCCAGCAGCCCAGCGGGACAGATGAGCTCCTACAATGAGCAGTTCTTC.

The rearrangement joins TRBV5-5 to TRBJ2-1; D may be TRBD2 (5 bases). The CDR3 is made up of 16 amino acids. Germline V gene sequence: CDR1 SGHKS, CDR2 YYEKEE (reference sequence). Deletions cut 4 bases from V and 0 bases from J, with 14 bases between. In DNA form, the CDR3 reads TGTGCCAGCAGCCCGACGGACTGGAGCTCCTACAATGAGCAGTTCTTC. Residues: CASSPTDWSSYNEQFF.

The rearrangement links TRBV7-2 to TRBJ2-6; possible D gene TRBD2, 5 bases. Germline CDR1 and CDR2: SGHTA and FQGNSA. Trimming shortened V by 5 bases and J by 0 bases, and 11 bases separated the two germline ends. The CDR3 has 16 amino acids. The CDR3 DNA reads as TGTGCCAGCAGCCCCGTGGGGAGCTCTGGGGCCAACGTCCTGACTTTC. It encodes CASSPVGSSGANVLTF.

Only a few counts were recorded for this clonotype. The V call is TRBV20-1, the J call TRBJ2-1; the D is unclear. V shed 0 bases and J shed 3 bases, with 9 bases lying between them. This CDR3 is built from 14 residues. Germline V gene sequence: CDR1 DFQATT, CDR2 SNEGSKA (reference sequence). The CDR3: CSARDSPIYNEQFF. CDR3 DNA sequence: TGCAGTGCTAGAGATAGCCCGATCTACAATGAGCAGTTCTTC.

This chain joins TRBV7-9 and TRBJ1-3, with D possibly TRBD1 on 5 matching bases. This CDR3 region has 15 residues. V gave up 3 bases and J gave up 0 bases, with 9 bases separating them. Germline V gene sequence: CDR1 SEHNR, CDR2 FQNEAQ (reference sequence). In DNA, the CDR3 is TGTGCCAGCAGCTTCGGGGCGAGCTCTGGAAACACCATATATTTT. This gives the protein CASSFGASSGNTIYF.

The sample holds many counts of this clonotype. This chain joins TRBV12-3 or TRBV12-4 and TRBJ1-6; TRBD1 is a possible D gene (6 bases). The CDR3 totals 16 residues. V was pared by 5 bases and J by 7 bases, with 18 bases between. The DNA for the CDR3 is TGTGCCAGCAGTAAGGGGAACAGGGTCAGGAATTCACCCCTCCACTTT. Its protein product is CASSKGNRVRNSPLHF.

This clonotype was counted a few times. The rearrangement uses TRBV20-1 and TRBJ2-3; the match to TRBD2 covers 8 bases. This CDR3 comprises 17 residues. J was trimmed by 3 bases and V by 0 bases; bases with no gene match: 11. CDR1 is DFQATT and CDR2 is SNEGSKA in the germline V gene (reference sequence). CDR3 coding DNA: TGCAGTGCTAGAGATGGTGGTAGCGGGATACTTACAGATACGCAGTATTTT. Its protein is CSARDGGSGILTDTQYF.